This T cell receptor (beta chain) comes out of a study of T-cell reconstitution after alpha-beta-depleted transplantation in children. Researchers prepared the TCRbeta library using unique molecular identifiers, the study reports. MiXCR was run by TCRdb on the PCR reads, yielding one entry per CDR3 protein. The data hold about 240,000 distinct CDR3 sequences, with approximately 12% observed a single time. This clonotype was picked up many times. Sequencing was performed on PBMCs from the stem cell graft donor, taken from the stem cell graft. The sequence derives from a human donor who donated a stem cell graft to a child with acute lymphoblastic leukemia.

CDR3 sequence (DNA): TGTGCCAGCAGCCCAGCCCGTCCACCCCTCCACTTT. Translation gives CASSPARPPLHF. The J gene is TRBJ1-6, the V gene TRBV7-2; D unresolved. CDR3 length equals 12 residues. CDR1 and CDR2 (germline): SGHTA, FQGNSA. Trimming removed 5 bases at V and 11 bases at J, with 10 bases between. Using reference TRBV7-2 and TRBJ1-6 for the parts outside the CDR3, the full variable domain is GAGVSQSPSNKVTEKGKDVELRCDPISGHTALYWYRQSLGQGLEFLIYFQGNSAPDKSGLPSDRFSAERTGGSVSTLTIQRTQQEDSAVYLCASSPARPPLHFGNGTRLTVT.